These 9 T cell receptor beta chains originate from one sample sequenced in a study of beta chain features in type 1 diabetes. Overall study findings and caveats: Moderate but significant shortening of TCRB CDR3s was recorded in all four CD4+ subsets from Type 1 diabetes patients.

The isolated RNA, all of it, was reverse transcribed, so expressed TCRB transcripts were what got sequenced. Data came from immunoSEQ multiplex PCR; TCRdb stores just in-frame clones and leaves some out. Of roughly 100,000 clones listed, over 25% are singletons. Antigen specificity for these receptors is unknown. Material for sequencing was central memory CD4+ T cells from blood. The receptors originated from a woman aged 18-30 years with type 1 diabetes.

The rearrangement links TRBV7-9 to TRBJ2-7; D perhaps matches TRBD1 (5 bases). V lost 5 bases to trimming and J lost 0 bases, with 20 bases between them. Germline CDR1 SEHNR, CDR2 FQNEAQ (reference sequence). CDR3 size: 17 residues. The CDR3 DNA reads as TGTGCCAGCAGCCCACCCCTCAGGGAACCGGGCTCCTACGAGCAGTACGTC. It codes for CASSPPLREPGSYEQYV.

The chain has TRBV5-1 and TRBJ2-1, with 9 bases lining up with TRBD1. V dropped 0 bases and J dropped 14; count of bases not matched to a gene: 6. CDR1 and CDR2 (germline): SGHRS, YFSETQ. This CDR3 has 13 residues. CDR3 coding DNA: TGCGCCAGCAGCTTGGATTGGACAGGGGATAAGTTCTTC. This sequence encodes CASSLDWTGDKFF.

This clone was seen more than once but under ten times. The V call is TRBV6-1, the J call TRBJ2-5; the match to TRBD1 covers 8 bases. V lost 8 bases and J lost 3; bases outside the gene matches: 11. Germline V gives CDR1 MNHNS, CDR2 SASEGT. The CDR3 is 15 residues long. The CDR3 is CASHPGGAGEETQYF. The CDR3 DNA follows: TGTGCCAGCCACCCAGGGGGCGCTGGGGAAGAGACCCAGTACTTC.

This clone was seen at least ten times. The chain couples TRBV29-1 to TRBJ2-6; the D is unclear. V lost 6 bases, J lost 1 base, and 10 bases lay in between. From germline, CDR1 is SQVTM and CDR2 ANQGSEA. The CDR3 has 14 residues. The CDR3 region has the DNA TGCAGCGTATTAGAACAGTCTGGGGCCAACGTCCTGACTTTC. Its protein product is CSVLEQSGANVLTF.

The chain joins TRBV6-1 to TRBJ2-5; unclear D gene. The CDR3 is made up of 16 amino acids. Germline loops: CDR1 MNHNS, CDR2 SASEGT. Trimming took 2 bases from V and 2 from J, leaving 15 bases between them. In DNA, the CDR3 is TGTGCCAGCAGTGAATGGGCGACGGCAGGTCAAGAGACCCAGTACTTC. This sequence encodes CASSEWATAGQETQYF.

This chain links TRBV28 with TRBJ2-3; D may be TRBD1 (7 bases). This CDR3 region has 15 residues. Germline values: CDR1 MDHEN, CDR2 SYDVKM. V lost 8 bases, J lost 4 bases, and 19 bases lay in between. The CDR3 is CASCSCTGEADTQYF. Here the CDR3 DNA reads TGTGCCAGCTGTTCTTGCACAGGGGAGGCAGATACGCAGTATTTT. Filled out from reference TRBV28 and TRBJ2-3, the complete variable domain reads DVKVTQSSRYLVKRTGEKVFLECVQDMDHENMFWYRQDPGLGLRLIYFSYDVKMKEKGDIPEGYSVSREKKERFSLILESASTNQTSMYLCASCSCTGEADTQYFGPGTRLTVL.

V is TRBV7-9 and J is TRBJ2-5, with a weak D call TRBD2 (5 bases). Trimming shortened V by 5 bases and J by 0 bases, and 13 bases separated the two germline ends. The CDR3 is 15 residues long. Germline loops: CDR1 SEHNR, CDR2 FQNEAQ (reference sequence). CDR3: CASSLNLDYQETQYF. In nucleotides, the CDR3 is TGTGCCAGCAGCCTAAATCTGGACTACCAAGAGACCCAGTACTTC.

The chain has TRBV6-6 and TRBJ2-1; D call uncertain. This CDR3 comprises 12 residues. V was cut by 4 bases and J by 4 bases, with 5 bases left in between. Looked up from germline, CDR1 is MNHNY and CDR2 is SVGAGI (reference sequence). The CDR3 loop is CASSSYYNEQFF. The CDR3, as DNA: TGTGCCAGCAGTTCTTATTACAATGAGCAGTTCTTC.

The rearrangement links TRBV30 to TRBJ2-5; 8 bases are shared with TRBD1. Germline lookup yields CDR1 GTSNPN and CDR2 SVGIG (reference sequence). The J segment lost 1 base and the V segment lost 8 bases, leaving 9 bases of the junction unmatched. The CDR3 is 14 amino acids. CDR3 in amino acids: CALAQGGSQETQYF. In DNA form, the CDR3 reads TGTGCCCTAGCACAGGGGGGATCCCAAGAGACCCAGTACTTC.